These 31 T cell receptor beta chains were all obtained from the same sample, sequenced in a study of technical replicates of blood from a handful of donors. TCRdb keeps only in-frame clones here, not all; method: immunoSEQ multiplex PCR. The sample holds fewer than 85,000 clones, about nine tenths seen once. The sequenced material came from T cells isolated from PBMCs. The receptors stem from a human donor in good health.

V gene TRBV4-2 combines with J gene TRBJ1-5; TRBD1 might be the D (6 bases). Germline V CDR1 and CDR2: LGHNA, YNFKEQ. V was clipped by 0 bases and J by 5 bases, with 14 bases between them. The CDR3 has 16 residues. CDR3 DNA: TGTGCCAGCAGCCAAGAGGCCAGGACAGTTCATCAGCCCCAGCATTTT. Translation gives CASSQEARTVHQPQHF.

V usage is TRBV6-5 and J usage is TRBJ1-3; D uncertain. Germline CDR1 and CDR2: MNHEY and SVGAGI. The CDR3 totals 15 residues. Trimming stripped 2 bases from V and 0 bases from J, with 8 bases between. The CDR3 region is CASSYEGPSGNTIYF. In DNA form, the CDR3 reads TGTGCCAGCAGTTACGAGGGTCCCTCTGGAAACACCATATATTTT.

The chain uses TRBV5-1 and TRBJ2-1; TRBD2 agrees at 10 bases. J was trimmed by 2 bases and V by 1 base; bases with no gene match: 3. This CDR3 comprises 16 residues. Germline loops: CDR1 SGHRS, CDR2 YFSETQ. CDR3 DNA sequence: TGCGCCAGCAGCTTGCGACTAGCGGGTCCCTACAATGAGCAGTTCTTC. Translated, it gives CASSLRLAGPYNEQFF.

The V and J genes are TRBV28 and TRBJ2-7; TRBD1 matches 9 bases. V trimming: 5 bases; J trimming: 5 bases; junction bases outside the gene matches: 4. CDR3 length equals 13 residues. From germline, CDR1 is MDHEN and CDR2 SYDVKM. The CDR3 loop reads CASSKDRGHEQYF. For the CDR3, the DNA is TGTGCCAGCAGTAAGGACAGGGGTCACGAGCAGTACTTC.

This chain connects TRBV30 to TRBJ2-1; D remains unclear. This CDR3 contains 10 residues. V shed 0 bases and J shed 10 bases, with 4 bases lying between them. Germline assignment: CDR1 GTSNPN and CDR2 SVGIG (reference sequence). This CDR3 reads CAWSVLEQFF. The CDR3 DNA is TGTGCCTGGAGTGTTCTCGAGCAGTTCTTC.

This chain connects TRBV2 to TRBJ2-7; 14 bases fit TRBD2. The V gene's germline CDR1 is SNHLY and CDR2 FYNNEI. Unmatched junction bases numbered 14, after V lost 9 bases and J lost 4 bases. The CDR3 loop spans 17 amino acids. The CDR3 DNA sequence: TGTGCCAGTGGAAGAGGACTAGCGGGAGGAATCGTTTACGAGCAGTACTTC. It codes for CASGRGLAGGIVYEQYF.

The chain joins TRBV6-5 to TRBJ2-7; 9 nucleotides line up with TRBD2. Unmatched junction bases numbered 7, after V lost 0 bases and J lost 4 bases. Germline CDR1 reads MNHEY; CDR2 reads SVGAGI. This CDR3 contains 16 residues. The CDR3 DNA reads TGTGCCAGCAGTTACTCTAGCGGGGGACTTAAATACGAGCAGTACTTC. This translates into CASSYSSGGLKYEQYF.

J is TRBJ2-5 and V is TRBV6-1, with TRBD1 matching over 7 bases. Trimming removed 6 bases from V and 1 base from J; junction bases left unmatched: 2. Germline V gene sequence: CDR1 MNHNS, CDR2 SASEGT. This CDR3 contains 13 residues. The chain's CDR3 is CASRRTGQETQYF. The DNA of the CDR3 is TGTGCCAGCAGAAGGACAGGCCAAGAGACCCAGTACTTC.

The chain has TRBV5-4 and TRBJ2-1, with a weak D call TRBD2 (6 bases). CDR3 length: 15 residues. Germline V gene lookup returns CDR1 SGHNT and CDR2 YYREEE (reference sequence). V was cut by 4 bases and J by 7 bases, with 18 bases left in between. CDR3 nucleotides: TGTGCCAGCAGCCCGCGACTAGAGGGCCTTAATGAGCAGTTCTTC. Protein product: CASSPRLEGLNEQFF.

CDR3 sequence reads: CASRLLELAHSYNEQFF. The CDR3 nucleotides read TGTGCCAGCCGACTACTGGAGCTAGCCCACTCTTACAATGAGCAGTTCTTC. This chain uses TRBV28 with TRBJ2-1, with a possible D match to TRBD2 (5 bases). Germline CDR1 is MDHEN and CDR2 is SYDVKM. This CDR3 contains 17 residues. V lost 8 bases, J lost 4 bases, and 24 bases lay in between.

CDR3 in amino acids: CASSLSKTDTQYF. The CDR3 nucleotides read TGTGCCAGCAGTTTGAGTAAAACAGATACGCAGTATTTT. The genes are TRBV27 and TRBJ2-3; D is uncertain. CDR1 and CDR2 from the germline V gene are MNHEY and SMNVEV (reference sequence). This CDR3 region has 13 residues. Trimming cost V 3 bases and J 3 bases, with 7 bases left between them.

The chain is built from TRBV27 and TRBJ2-4; D is unclear. The V end was cut by 4 bases, the J end by 8 bases, with 9 bases between. Germline V gene sequence: CDR1 MNHEY, CDR2 SMNVEV (reference sequence). The CDR3 loop spans 12 amino acids. CDR3 sequence (DNA): TGTGCCAGCAGTTCCTCGACTCACATTCAGTACTTC. Protein: CASSSSTHIQYF.

The chain couples TRBV5-1 to TRBJ2-7; 7 bases map to TRBD1. CDR1 and CDR2 (germline): SGHRS, YFSETQ. The junction had 2 bases not matched to a gene; V was cut back by 2 bases and J by 0 bases. CDR3 length: 14 residues. DNA for the CDR3: TGCGCCAGCAGCTTTAGGGGGCCCTCCTACGAGCAGTACTTC. Translating gives CASSFRGPSYEQYF.

The CDR3 region has the DNA TGTGCCAGCAGTCCAGGACAGGGTCGTATTTATGGCTACACCTTC. This translates into CASSPGQGRIYGYTF. This chain uses TRBV28 with TRBJ1-2; 8 bases agree with TRBD1. Unmatched junction bases numbered 10, after V lost 5 bases and J lost 5 bases. This CDR3 is built from 15 residues. The germline gives CDR1 MDHEN, CDR2 SYDVKM.

This clone was counted once. This sequence joins TRBV6-5 and TRBJ2-7, with 12 bases aligning to TRBD2. The CDR3 runs to 14 residues. Germline-derived CDR1 and CDR2 are MNHEY and SVGAGI. The trim removed 6 bases at V and 2 bases at J, leaving 2 bases unmatched. The CDR3 loop is CASRRTSGAYEQYF. Written as DNA, the CDR3 is TGTGCCAGCAGGCGGACTAGCGGGGCCTACGAGCAGTACTTC.

The gene calls are TRBV29-1 and TRBJ2-1; 10 bases fit TRBD2. In germline, CDR1 is SQVTM, CDR2 ANQGSEA. The junction had 4 bases not matched to a gene; V was cut back by 1 base and J by 7 bases. This CDR3 spans 14 amino acids. This CDR3 reads CSVEVSSGRNEQFF. The DNA for the CDR3 is TGCAGCGTTGAAGTCTCTAGCGGGAGAAATGAGCAGTTCTTC.

V is TRBV2 and J is TRBJ2-2, with D perhaps TRBD1 (5 bases). The CDR3 consists of 15 residues. Trimming removed 6 bases at V and 0 bases at J, with 11 bases between. The germline gives CDR1 SNHLY, CDR2 FYNNEI. The CDR3 DNA reads as TGTGCCAGCAGGTCAGGGTTCGCGAACACCGGGGAGCTGTTTTTT. Translating it yields CASRSGFANTGELFF.

This chain connects TRBV27 to TRBJ1-1, with TRBD1 matching over 7 bases. The trim removed 2 bases at V and 0 bases at J, leaving 0 bases unmatched. CDR3 length equals 14 residues. Per the germline V gene, CDR1 is MNHEY and CDR2 is SMNVEV (reference sequence). CDR3 in amino acids: CASSLRGLNTEAFF. CDR3 nucleotides: TGTGCCAGCAGTTTAAGGGGGCTGAACACTGAAGCTTTCTTT.

This clone showed up just once. The rearrangement uses TRBV25-1 and TRBJ2-1; D is ambiguous. The length of the CDR3 is 11 residues. The V and J ends lost 4 bases and 6 bases respectively, with 4 bases between them. Germline values: CDR1 MGHDK, CDR2 SYGVNS. CDR3 in amino acids: CASSVINEQFF. The CDR3 DNA reads as TGTGCCAGCAGTGTCATCAATGAGCAGTTCTTC.

The chain joins TRBV4-2 to TRBJ2-1, with 9 bases fitting TRBD2. V was pared by 2 bases and J by 0 bases, with 11 bases of the junction left unmatched. Germline assignment: CDR1 LGHNA and CDR2 YNFKEQ. The CDR3 spans 19 residues. The DNA of the CDR3 is TGTGCCAGCAGCCAATCACTAGGAGTTAGCGGGAGCTCCTACAATGAGCAGTTCTTC. Amino acid sequence: CASSQSLGVSGSSYNEQFF.

The chain couples TRBV7-8 to TRBJ2-3; 12 bases match TRBD2. V gave up 5 bases and J gave up 2 bases; unmatched junction bases: 8. Looked up from germline, CDR1 is SGHVS and CDR2 is FQNEAQ. This CDR3 has 17 residues. CDR3 nucleotides: TGTGCCAGCAGCAGCGGACTAGCGGGAATCCACACAGATACGCAGTATTTT. Amino acid sequence: CASSSGLAGIHTDTQYF.

The gene calls are TRBV11-2 and TRBJ1-4, with 8 bases aligning to TRBD1. CDR1 SGHAT and CDR2 FQNNGV come from the germline V gene. The CDR3 spans 15 residues. V trimming: 7 bases; J trimming: 8 bases; junction bases outside the gene matches: 12. The CDR3: CASKKRTGKGEKLFF. CDR3 nucleotide sequence: TGTGCCAGCAAAAAAAGGACAGGGAAGGGAGAAAAACTGTTTTTT. Using reference TRBV11-2 and TRBJ1-4 for the parts outside the CDR3, the full variable domain is EAGVAQSPRYKIIEKRQSVAFWCNPISGHATLYWYQQILGQGPKLLIQFQNNGVVDDSQLPKDRFSAERLKGVDSTLKIQPAKLEDSAVYLCASKKRTGKGEKLFFGSGTQLSVL.

The chain employs TRBV9 and TRBJ1-5; D is possibly TRBD1 (5 bases). There are 14 residues in the CDR3. CDR1 SGDLS and CDR2 YYNGEE come from the germline V gene. Trimming removed 3 bases from V and 7 bases from J, with 14 bases in between. The CDR3 spells CASSDQPGGQPQHF. The CDR3 bases are TGTGCCAGCAGCGATCAGCCGGGGGGGCAGCCCCAGCATTTT. Full variable domain (remainder filled in from reference TRBV9 and TRBJ1-5): DSGVTQTPKHLITATGQRVTLRCSPRSGDLSVYWYQQSLDQGLQFLIQYYNGEERAKGNILERFSAQQFPDLHSELNLSSLELGDSALYFCASSDQPGGQPQHFGDGTRLSIL.

In this sample, this clone turned up once. The chain uses TRBV5-1 and TRBJ2-7; 9 bases match TRBD1. CDR1 is SGHRS, CDR2 YFSETQ, per germline. Trimming at V came to 0 bases and at J to 4 bases, leaving 5 bases not matched to a gene. This CDR3 is 15 amino acids long. The CDR3 reads CASSLEGTGIYEQYF. DNA of the CDR3: TGCGCCAGCAGCTTGGAAGGGACAGGGATTTACGAGCAGTACTTC.

CDR3 loop: CASSSGSSYNEQFF. CDR3 DNA: TGTGCCAGCAGTAGCGGGAGCTCCTACAATGAGCAGTTCTTC. This chain links TRBV28 with TRBJ2-1; 8 bases fit TRBD2. Germline V lookup: CDR1 MDHEN, CDR2 SYDVKM. With 5 bases clipped from V and 0 bases from J, the junction kept 0 bases outside the gene matches. This CDR3 is 14 amino acids long. Full variable domain (missing parts from reference TRBV28 and TRBJ2-1): DVKVTQSSRYLVKRTGEKVFLECVQDMDHENMFWYRQDPGLGLRLIYFSYDVKMKEKGDIPEGYSVSREKKERFSLILESASTNQTSMYLCASSSGSSYNEQFFGPGTRLTVL.

The chain links TRBV19 to TRBJ2-7, with TRBD2 matching over 8 bases. The germline gives CDR1 LNHDA, CDR2 SQIVND (reference sequence). Trimming at V came to 4 bases and at J to 3 bases, leaving 5 bases not matched to a gene. This CDR3 is 14 amino acids long. The DNA of the CDR3 is TGTGCCAGTAGTACCACAGGGACTAGCTACGAGCAGTACTTC. It is translated as CASSTTGTSYEQYF.

This clone was seen more than once but under ten times. The CDR3 loop reads CASNYRQYTEAFF. CDR3 nucleotide sequence: TGTGCCAGCAACTATAGACAGTACACTGAAGCTTTCTTT. J is TRBJ1-1 and V is TRBV2; weak D call: TRBD1 (5 bases). The CDR3 runs to 13 residues. From germline, CDR1 is SNHLY and CDR2 FYNNEI. With 7 bases removed from V and 3 bases from J, the gap between germline ends came to 12 bases.

This clone was counted only a few times. This chain joins TRBV2 and TRBJ1-4; D is undetermined. Trimming removed 1 base at V and 7 bases at J, with 10 bases between. CDR1 and CDR2 from the germline V gene are SNHLY and FYNNEI. The CDR3 loop spans 14 amino acids. This chain's CDR3 is CASSEVGGVEKLFF. The CDR3 DNA reads as TGTGCCAGCAGTGAAGTAGGAGGTGTTGAAAAACTGTTTTTT.

The chain combines TRBV7-3 with TRBJ1-1; 9 nucleotides match TRBD1. The germline V gene encodes CDR1 SGHTA and CDR2 FQGTGA. V shed 2 bases and J 7 bases; nucleotides not matched to a gene: 2. The CDR3 sequence is 13 residues long. In DNA form, the CDR3 reads TGTGCCAGCAGCTTAGACAGGGGGAGTGAAGCTTTCTTT. It translates to CASSLDRGSEAFF. Together with reference TRBV7-3 and TRBJ1-1, the CDR3 gives the full variable domain: GAGVSQTPSNKVTEKGKYVELRCDPISGHTALYWYRQSLGQGPEFLIYFQGTGAADDSGLPNDRFFAVRPEGSVSTLKIQRTERGDSAVYLCASSLDRGSEAFFGQGTRLTVV.

V is TRBV6-5 and J is TRBJ1-2; D is unresolved. The V end was cut by 6 bases, the J end by 0 bases, with 11 bases between. This CDR3 spans 14 amino acids. Germline V lookup: CDR1 MNHEY, CDR2 SVGAGI. The CDR3 DNA reads as TGTGCCAGCAGCCCCACGGGAGCTAACTATGGCTACACCTTC. Residues: CASSPTGANYGYTF.

V and J are TRBV5-1 and TRBJ2-5; TRBD1 matches 7 bases. This CDR3 comprises 14 residues. Germline CDR1 is SGHRS and CDR2 is YFSETQ. Trimming took 4 bases from V and 5 from J; bases not matched to a gene: 8. CDR3 sequence: CASSDTGARETQYF. DNA of the CDR3: TGCGCCAGCAGCGACACAGGGGCGAGGGAGACCCAGTACTTC.